Below are 23 T cell receptor beta chains sequenced from a single sample in a study of T cell responses to AZD1222 COVID-19 vaccine. Assay: immunoSEQ multiplex PCR; the TCRdb copy retains only in-frame clones and omits some. The sample yields 170,000 or so clones, over 75% seen once. The starting material was peripheral blood, obtained on day 0 of AZD1222 vaccination. The receptor source for this set is an adult in good health.

J is TRBJ2-3 and V is TRBV9, with 8 nucleotides matching TRBD2. CDR1 is SGDLS and CDR2 is YYNGEE in the germline V gene. CDR3 length equals 15 residues. V gave up 0 bases and J gave up 4 bases; unmatched junction bases: 4. CDR3 region: CASSVAGGLADTQYF. In nucleotides, the CDR3 is TGTGCCAGCAGCGTAGCGGGGGGGCTTGCAGATACGCAGTATTTT.

The chain combines TRBV3-1 (or the pseudogene TRBV3-2) with TRBJ2-2; D tentatively reads TRBD1 or TRBD2 (5 bases each). Between the trimmed V and J ends, which lost 1 base and 5 bases, there was a span of 5 bases. The CDR3 totals 13 residues. Looked up from germline, CDR1 is LGHDT and CDR2 is YNNKEL (reference sequence). CDR3 amino acids: CASSQGGTGELFF. The CDR3 DNA reads TGTGCCAGCAGCCAAGGGGGGACCGGGGAGCTGTTTTTT.

This clone has only one observation. The gene calls are TRBV5-6 and TRBJ1-5; D gene unclear. V was cut by 4 bases and J by 2 bases, with 7 bases left in between. Germline lookup yields CDR1 SGHDT and CDR2 YYEEEE. The length of the CDR3 is 13 residues. The CDR3 nucleotides are TGTGCCAGCAGCCCCGGCGGCAATCAGCCCCAGCATTTT. This gives the protein CASSPGGNQPQHF.

This chain connects TRBV19 to TRBJ2-1, with 12 bases identical to TRBD2. The ends lost 7 bases at V and 4 bases at J; junction bases unmatched: 8. Per germline, CDR1 LNHDA and CDR2 SQIVND (reference sequence). The CDR3 sequence is 16 residues long. CDR3 nucleotides: TGTGCCAGTAAGGTGACTAGCGGGGGTCATTACAATGAGCAGTTCTTC. Amino acids: CASKVTSGGHYNEQFF.

This clone was counted once. The chain has TRBV5-1 and TRBJ1-6, with 9 positions matching TRBD1. V lost 4 bases to trimming and J lost 6 bases; unmatched junction nucleotides: 5. The V gene's germline CDR1 is SGHRS and CDR2 YFSETQ. The CDR3 is made up of 15 amino acids. The CDR3 loop is CASSPSTGGNSPLHF. The CDR3 region has the DNA TGCGCCAGCAGCCCCTCGACAGGGGGTAATTCACCCCTCCACTTT.

CDR3 sequence reads: CASSDTGGRHTEAFF. The CDR3 DNA sequence: TGTGCCAGCAGCGACACAGGGGGCAGACACACTGAAGCTTTCTTT. V gene TRBV25-1 combines with J gene TRBJ1-1, with TRBD1 identical over 9 bases. The CDR3 consists of 15 residues. The J segment lost 3 bases and the V segment lost 6 bases, leaving 8 bases of the junction unmatched. In germline, CDR1 is MGHDK, CDR2 SYGVNS.

This clone has only one observation. V is TRBV5-1 and J is TRBJ2-3; 8 bases are shared with TRBD2. The ends lost 2 bases at V and 1 base at J; junction bases unmatched: 6. The germline V gene has CDR1 SGHRS and CDR2 YFSETQ. The CDR3 sequence is 16 residues long. CDR3 sequence reads: CASSLVAGLGTDTQYF. The CDR3 region has the DNA TGCGCCAGCAGCTTAGTAGCGGGACTTGGCACAGATACGCAGTATTTT.

The chain links TRBV7-3 to TRBJ1-6; TRBD1 matches 9 bases. J lost 10 bases, V lost 2 bases, and 6 bases had no gene match. The CDR3 contains 15 residues. Looked up from germline, CDR1 is SGHTA and CDR2 is FQGTGA. The CDR3 nucleotides are TGTGCCAGCAGCTTAGGACAGGGGATGGCGTCACCCCTCCACTTT. Protein product: CASSLGQGMASPLHF.

The chain has TRBV27 and TRBJ1-2; 9 bases are shared with TRBD1. V was clipped by 3 bases and J by 0 bases; unmatched bases: 11. The germline gives CDR1 MNHEY, CDR2 SMNVEV (reference sequence). The CDR3 totals 18 residues. CDR3 residues: CASSLLERGTGPNYGYTF. The CDR3 DNA reads as TGTGCCAGCAGTTTGTTAGAAAGGGGGACAGGGCCTAACTATGGCTACACCTTC.

The rearrangement links TRBV29-1 to TRBJ2-7; TRBD1 is a possible D gene (6 bases). The CDR3 covers 12 residues. Germline CDR1 is SQVTM and CDR2 is ANQGSEA. The germline V and J ends were trimmed by 8 bases and 5 bases, with 16 bases remaining between them. The CDR3: CSTLGRGDEQYF. The CDR3 DNA is TGCAGCACCCTCGGCAGGGGAGACGAGCAGTACTTC.

The V gene is TRBV5-8, the J gene TRBJ2-5, with a weak D call TRBD2 (6 bases). Per the germline V gene, CDR1 is SGHTS and CDR2 is YDEGEE. This CDR3 is built from 14 residues. Trimming shortened V by 3 bases and J by 2 bases, and 11 bases separated the two germline ends. CDR3 nucleotide sequence: TGTGCCAGCAGCTGGAGGGACGGACAAGAGACCCAGTACTTC. Translating it yields CASSWRDGQETQYF.

V and J are TRBV7-9 and TRBJ2-1, with TRBD1 identical over 8 bases. CDR3 length: 14 residues. V was clipped by 5 bases and J by 5 bases; unmatched bases: 5. Germline CDR1 and CDR2: SEHNR and FQNEAQ (reference sequence). The CDR3 nucleotides are TGTGCCAGCAGCACTGGGACAGGAAACAATGAGCAGTTCTTC. Protein sequence: CASSTGTGNNEQFF.

The chain joins TRBV6-5 to TRBJ2-7; perhaps TRBD2 as D (6 bases). In germline, CDR1 is MNHEY, CDR2 SVGAGI. V shed 0 bases and J shed 1 base, with 10 bases lying between them. The CDR3 contains 15 residues. Here the CDR3 DNA reads TGTGCCAGCAGTTACTCCGGGACTGTTTCCTACGAGCAGTACTTC. Translated, it gives CASSYSGTVSYEQYF.

V gene TRBV3-1 (or the pseudogene TRBV3-2) combines with J gene TRBJ1-4; D gene ambiguous. Looked up from germline, CDR1 is LGHDT and CDR2 is YNNKEL (reference sequence). Trimming took off 1 base at V and 6 bases at J, with 6 bases between the two ends. The CDR3 contains 13 residues. CDR3 DNA sequence: TGTGCCAGCAGCCAAGGGCTCGATGAAAAACTGTTTTTT. Translating it yields CASSQGLDEKLFF.

This clone was detected once. The rearrangement links TRBV27 to TRBJ2-2, with D tentatively TRBD1 (5 bases). Trimming stripped 5 bases from V and 7 bases from J, with 8 bases between. CDR1 and CDR2 from the germline V gene are MNHEY and SMNVEV (reference sequence). The CDR3 runs to 12 residues. CDR3 in DNA: TGTGCCAGCAGTAATGACAGCGGGGAGCTGTTTTTT. The encoded protein is CASSNDSGELFF.

The chain couples TRBV6-1 to TRBJ2-3; 9 bases agree with TRBD1. V was clipped by 2 bases and J by 4 bases; unmatched bases: 4. Germline V lookup: CDR1 MNHNS, CDR2 SASEGT. This CDR3 is 15 amino acids long. CDR3 bases: TGTGCCAGCAGTGAATCTGGGACAGGGTCAGATACGCAGTATTTT. As protein: CASSESGTGSDTQYF.

The DNA of the CDR3 is TGTGCCTGGAGTACAGGGTTGAGTCAGCCCCAGCATTTT. Amino acids: CAWSTGLSQPQHF. The chain combines TRBV30 with TRBJ1-5, with D perhaps matching TRBD1 (6 bases). V was clipped by 2 bases and J by 6 bases, with 11 bases between them. The length of the CDR3 is 13 residues. The V gene's germline CDR1 is GTSNPN and CDR2 SVGIG (reference sequence).

The J gene is TRBJ1-5, the V gene TRBV9; D is undetermined. In germline, CDR1 is SGDLS, CDR2 YYNGEE. The CDR3 extends over 15 amino acids. V was pared by 0 bases and J by 7 bases, with 14 bases between. This chain's CDR3 is CASSVGPEGGQPQHF. Here the CDR3 DNA reads TGTGCCAGCAGCGTAGGTCCGGAGGGTGGGCAGCCCCAGCATTTT.

The J gene is TRBJ2-2, the V gene TRBV6-5; perhaps TRBD2 as D (6 bases). The germline V gene encodes CDR1 MNHEY and CDR2 SVGAGI. Trimming removed 7 bases from V and 6 bases from J, with 15 bases in between. The CDR3 spans 14 residues. CDR3 region: CASMAGSVAGELFF. CDR3 DNA sequence: TGTGCCAGCATGGCCGGGAGTGTGGCCGGGGAGCTGTTTTTT.

In DNA, the CDR3 is TGTGCCAGCAGTGAAGCGCGGGGGGAATCCGGCGAGCAGTACTTC. It encodes CASSEARGESGEQYF. This chain links TRBV2 with TRBJ2-7; 8 positions match TRBD2. J gave up 6 bases and V 0 bases, and 7 bases lay outside the gene matches. Germline assignment: CDR1 SNHLY and CDR2 FYNNEI. The length of the CDR3 is 15 residues.

The chain carries TRBV5-4 and TRBJ2-7, with 9 bases that match TRBD1. Germline CDR1 is SGHNT and CDR2 is YYREEE (reference sequence). V gave up 5 bases and J gave up 5 bases; unmatched junction bases: 11. This CDR3 has 15 amino acids. In DNA, the CDR3 is TGTGCCAGCAGAACTACAGGGGGCAAAAGGGACGAGCAGTACTTC. Translated: CASRTTGGKRDEQYF. The variable domain in full, with the rest retrieved from reference TRBV5-4 and TRBJ2-7, is ETGVTQSPTHLIKTRGQQVTLRCSSQSGHNTVSWYQQALGQGPQFIFQYYREEENGRGNFPPRFSGLQFPNYSSELNVNALELDDSALYLCASRTTGGKRDEQYFGPGTRLTVT.

The rearrangement uses TRBV9 and TRBJ1-1; tentatively, D is TRBD1 (6 bases). This CDR3 has 14 residues. Between the trimmed V and J ends, which lost 5 bases and 7 bases, there was a span of 18 bases. Germline lookup yields CDR1 SGDLS and CDR2 YYNGEE. The CDR3, as DNA: TGTGCCAGCAGTGGGGGCTTGAGTAACGGTGAAGCTTTCTTT. The encoded protein is CASSGGLSNGEAFF.

The J gene is TRBJ1-2, the V gene TRBV7-9; 8 bases match TRBD1. With 4 bases clipped from V and 4 bases from J, the junction kept 14 bases outside the gene matches. This CDR3 comprises 17 residues. Germline V gene data show CDR1 as SEHNR and CDR2 as FQNEAQ (reference sequence). DNA for the CDR3: TGTGCCAGCAGCTCGAGCGGCGGTGTGGGACAGGCCTATGGCTACACCTTC. Translated: CASSSSGGVGQAYGYTF.